This T cell receptor (beta chain) was recovered during a study of shared clonotypes between healthy human individuals. In replicate PCRs of sorted subsets, roughly 200 ng DNA, about 30,000 T cell genomes, was used. Sequenced by immunoSEQ multiplex PCR; TCRdb stores in-frame clones only, minus some. The table shows millions of clones, with 85% to 95% occurring only once. All the donors were Caucasian adults who lived in Nashville, Tennessee. Partitioning of CD4+ cells yielded a CD45RA+ naive subset and a CD45RA-negative memory subset. The ends lost 1 base at V and 9 bases at J; junction bases unmatched: 6. The germline V gene has CDR1 GTSNPN and CDR2 SVGIG (reference sequence). The CDR3 length is 13 residues.

The V call is TRBV30, the J call TRBJ2-1; 7 nucleotides align to TRBD2. This sequence was found in a man between 18 and 29 years old in good health. Some clones in this sample may be carry-over from other donors' samples. Sequencing was done on a sample of naive CD4+ T cells from PBMCs. As to subset: CD45RA+ positively selected. CDR3 amino acids: CAWSARLAGEQFF. The CDR3 DNA sequence: TGTGCCTGGAGTGCCCGACTAGCTGGTGAGCAGTTCTTC.